The present TCR beta chain was sequenced within a study of post-analysis software for immune sequencing data. Study-level information: Courses of disease covered relapsing-remitting, secondary progressive and progressive-relapsing multiple sclerosis.

This CDR3 region has 12 residues. The trim removed 5 bases at V and 4 bases at J, leaving 3 bases unmatched. From germline, CDR1 is SQVTM and CDR2 ANQGSEA. Worth noting for this clonotype: Its antigen is undetermined.

Regarding the study as a whole: Multiple sclerosis patients showed significantly lower normalized Chao1 diversity than controls did. With TRBV5-6, TRBV5-1 and TRBV20-1 included, five TRBV segments were more frequent in patients than in controls.

TCR beta cDNA libraries had unique molecular identifiers. Between roughly 0.9 and 11 million T cells gave rise to roughly 0.5 million cDNA molecules. One entry per CDR3 protein, called by TCRdb with MiXCR from the PCR reads. This sample has roughly 800,000 distinct CDR3 sequences; around 42% occur once, and the top ten carry over 4.5%. The V call is TRBV29-1, the J call TRBJ2-7; TRBD1 matches at 9 bases. The receptor was isolated from a girl between 5 and 17 years old with multiple sclerosis. The sequenced sample was blood. CDR3 nucleotide sequence: TGCAGCGTTTGGGACAGGGATTACGAGCAGTACTTC. Its protein is CSVWDRDYEQYF.